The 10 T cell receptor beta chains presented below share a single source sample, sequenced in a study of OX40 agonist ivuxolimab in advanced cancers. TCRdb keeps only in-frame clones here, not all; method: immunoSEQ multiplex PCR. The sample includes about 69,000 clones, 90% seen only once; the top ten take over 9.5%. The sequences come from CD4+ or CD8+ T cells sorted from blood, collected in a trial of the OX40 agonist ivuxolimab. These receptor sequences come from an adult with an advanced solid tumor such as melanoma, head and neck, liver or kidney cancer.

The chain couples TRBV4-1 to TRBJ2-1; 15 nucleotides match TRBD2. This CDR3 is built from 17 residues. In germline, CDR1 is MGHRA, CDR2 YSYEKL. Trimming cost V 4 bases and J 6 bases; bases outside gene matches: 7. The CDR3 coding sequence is TGCGCCAGCAGCCGGGGACTAGCGGGAGGATTATCCAATGAGCAGTTCTTC. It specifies CASSRGLAGGLSNEQFF.

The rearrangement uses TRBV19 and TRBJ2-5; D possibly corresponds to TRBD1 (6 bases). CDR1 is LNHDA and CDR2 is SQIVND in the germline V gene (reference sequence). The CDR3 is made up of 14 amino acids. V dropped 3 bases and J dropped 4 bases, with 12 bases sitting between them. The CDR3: CASSMGQWAETQYF. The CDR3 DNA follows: TGTGCCAGTAGTATGGGACAATGGGCAGAGACCCAGTACTTC.

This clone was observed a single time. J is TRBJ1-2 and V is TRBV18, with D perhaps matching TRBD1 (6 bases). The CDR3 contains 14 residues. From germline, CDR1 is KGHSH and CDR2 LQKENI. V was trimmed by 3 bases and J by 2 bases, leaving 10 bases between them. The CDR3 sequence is CASSPQGPNYGYTF. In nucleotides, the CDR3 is TGTGCCAGCTCACCCCAGGGGCCCAACTATGGCTACACCTTC.

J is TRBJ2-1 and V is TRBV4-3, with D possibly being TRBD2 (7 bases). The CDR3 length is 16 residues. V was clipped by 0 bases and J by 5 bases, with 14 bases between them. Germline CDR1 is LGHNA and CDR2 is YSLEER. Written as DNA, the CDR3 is TGCGCCAGCAGCCAAGAGGGGGGGACAACCAACAATGAGCAGTTCTTC. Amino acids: CASSQEGGTTNNEQFF.

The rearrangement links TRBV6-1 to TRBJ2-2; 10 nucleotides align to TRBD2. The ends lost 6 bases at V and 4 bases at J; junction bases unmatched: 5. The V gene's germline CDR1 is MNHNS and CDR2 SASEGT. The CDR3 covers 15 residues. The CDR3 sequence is CASRKREGVTGELFF. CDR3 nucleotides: TGTGCCAGCAGAAAGCGGGAGGGGGTCACCGGGGAGCTGTTTTTT.

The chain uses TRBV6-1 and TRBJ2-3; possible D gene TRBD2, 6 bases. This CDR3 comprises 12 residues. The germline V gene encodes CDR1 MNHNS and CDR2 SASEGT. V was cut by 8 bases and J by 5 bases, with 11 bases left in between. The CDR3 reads CASSSEVDTQYF. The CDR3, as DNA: TGTGCCAGCTCTAGCGAGGTAGATACGCAGTATTTT.

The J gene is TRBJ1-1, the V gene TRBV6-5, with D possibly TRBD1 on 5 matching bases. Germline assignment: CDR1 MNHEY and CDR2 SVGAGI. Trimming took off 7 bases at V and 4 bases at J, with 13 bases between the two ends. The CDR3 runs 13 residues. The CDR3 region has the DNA TGTGCCAGCACGCAGGGTAAACCCACTGAAGCTTTCTTT. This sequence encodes CASTQGKPTEAFF.

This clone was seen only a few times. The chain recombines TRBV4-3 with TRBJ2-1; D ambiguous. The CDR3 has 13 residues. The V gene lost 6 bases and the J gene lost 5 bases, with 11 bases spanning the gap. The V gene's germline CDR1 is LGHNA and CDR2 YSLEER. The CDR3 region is CASRAQGDNEQFF. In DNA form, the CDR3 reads TGCGCCAGCAGGGCCCAAGGAGACAATGAGCAGTTCTTC.

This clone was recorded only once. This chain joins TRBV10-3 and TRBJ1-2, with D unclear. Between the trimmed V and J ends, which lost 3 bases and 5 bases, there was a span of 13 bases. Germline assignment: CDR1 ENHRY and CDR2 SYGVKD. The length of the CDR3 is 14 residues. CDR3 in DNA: TGTGCCATCAGTGAAACGGGAGCCGTTTATGGCTACACCTTC. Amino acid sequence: CAISETGAVYGYTF.

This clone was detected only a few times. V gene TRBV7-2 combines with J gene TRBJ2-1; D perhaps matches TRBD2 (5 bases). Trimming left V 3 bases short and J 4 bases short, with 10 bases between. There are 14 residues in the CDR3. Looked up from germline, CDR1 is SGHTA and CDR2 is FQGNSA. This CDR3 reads CASSLRARYNEQFF. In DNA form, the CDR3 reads TGTGCCAGCAGCTTGAGGGCTCGGTACAATGAGCAGTTCTTC.